These 32 T cell receptor beta chains came from one sample sequenced in a study of OX40 agonist ivuxolimab in advanced cancers. Here immunoSEQ multiplex PCR was the method, and the copy in TCRdb shows in-frame clones only, minus some. This sample has more than 85,000 clones; 90% occur once, and the top ten carry about 1.5%. This specimen consisted of CD4+ or CD8+ T cells sorted from blood, obtained in a trial of the OX40 agonist ivuxolimab. These receptors were collected from an adult with an advanced solid tumor such as melanoma, head and neck, liver or kidney cancer.

The chain recombines TRBV5-1 with TRBJ2-1; 8 bases map to TRBD2. Trimming cost V 2 bases and J 0 bases; bases outside gene matches: 4. In germline, CDR1 is SGHRS, CDR2 YFSETQ. There are 16 residues in the CDR3. The CDR3 loop is CASSLVGTSSYNEQFF. In DNA form, the CDR3 reads TGCGCCAGCAGCTTAGTCGGGACTAGCTCCTACAATGAGCAGTTCTTC.

This clone was seen just once. The chain is built from TRBV29-1 and TRBJ2-7, with a possible D match to TRBD2 (6 bases). Per germline, CDR1 SQVTM and CDR2 ANQGSEA. The CDR3 is 14 residues long. V was pared by 4 bases and J by 4 bases, with 17 bases between. The CDR3 is CSVVQGPSAYEQYF. The CDR3 bases are TGCAGCGTTGTCCAAGGGCCTAGCGCATACGAGCAGTACTTC.

The chain carries TRBV5-1 and TRBJ2-4; 8 bases fit TRBD2. V shed 0 bases, J shed 2 bases, and the junction held 10 bases outside the gene matches. This CDR3 comprises 18 residues. Germline CDR1 SGHRS, CDR2 YFSETQ. The CDR3 nucleotides read TGCGCCAGCAGCTTGGGTTACACTAGCGGCGCAACCAAAAACATTCAGTACTTC. The encoded protein is CASSLGYTSGATKNIQYF.

This clone was counted a single time. The genes are TRBV28 and TRBJ2-7; 14 bases align to TRBD2. J gave up 5 bases and V 6 bases, and 6 bases lay outside the gene matches. This CDR3 region has 15 residues. Germline CDR1 reads MDHEN; CDR2 reads SYDVKM. The CDR3 protein is CASRMTSGRANEQYF. The CDR3 nucleotides are TGTGCCAGCAGAATGACTAGCGGGAGGGCCAACGAGCAGTACTTC.

The rearrangement joins TRBV6-1 to TRBJ1-1, with TRBD1 matching over 7 bases. CDR3 length equals 14 residues. J lost 1 base, V lost 8 bases, and 7 bases had no gene match. The germline V gene encodes CDR1 MNHNS and CDR2 SASEGT. The CDR3 coding sequence is TGTGCCAGCGTCTACCCAGGGGGGAACACTGAAGCTTTCTTT. Amino acid sequence: CASVYPGGNTEAFF.

V usage is TRBV27 and J usage is TRBJ2-3; the match to TRBD2 covers 15 bases. V trimming: 5 bases; J trimming: 6 bases; junction bases outside the gene matches: 9. CDR1 and CDR2 (germline): MNHEY, SMNVEV (reference sequence). The CDR3 is 17 residues long. The CDR3 nucleotides are TGTGCCAGCAGTACCCGGACTAGCGGGAGGGTCTTTGATACGCAGTATTTT. Translating gives CASSTRTSGRVFDTQYF.

The chain uses TRBV2 and TRBJ1-1; 8 nucleotides match TRBD1. CDR1 is SNHLY and CDR2 is FYNNEI in the germline V gene. CDR3 size: 13 residues. J lost 5 bases, V lost 7 bases, and 6 bases had no gene match. CDR3 sequence (DNA): TGTGCCAGCACCGGACAGGGTTTGACTGAAGCTTTCTTT. This codes for CASTGQGLTEAFF.

This chain joins TRBV11-2 and TRBJ2-7, with 13 bases identical to TRBD2. The CDR3 loop spans 18 amino acids. The germline CDR1 and CDR2 sequences are SGHAT and FQNNGV. The V gene end was trimmed by 3 bases and the J gene end by 1 base; junction bases not matched to a gene: 9. The CDR3 spells CASSFDGTSGVRSYEQYF. CDR3 sequence (DNA): TGTGCCAGCAGCTTCGACGGGACTAGCGGGGTTAGGTCCTACGAGCAGTACTTC.

The chain joins TRBV6-5 to TRBJ2-5, with TRBD1 identical over 8 bases. Germline loops: CDR1 MNHEY, CDR2 SVGAGI. This CDR3 is built from 15 residues. J lost 1 base, V lost 6 bases, and 7 bases had no gene match. In nucleotides, the CDR3 is TGTGCCAGCAGCCGCGACAGGGGTGGCCAAGAGACCCAGTACTTC. It translates to CASSRDRGGQETQYF.

The CDR3 sequence is CASSVTGLSYEQYF. The DNA of the CDR3 is TGTGCCAGCAGCGTAACAGGATTATCCTACGAGCAGTACTTC. The chain employs TRBV7-2 and TRBJ2-7, with D perhaps matching TRBD1 (5 bases). In germline, CDR1 is SGHTA, CDR2 FQGNSA. V gave up 5 bases and J gave up 1 base, with 12 bases separating them. The CDR3 totals 14 residues.

J is TRBJ2-1 and V is TRBV7-2; the D gene is possibly TRBD2 (5 bases). Deletions cut 4 bases from V and 8 bases from J, with 15 bases between. The CDR3 runs to 14 residues. The germline gives CDR1 SGHTA, CDR2 FQGNSA. CDR3 nucleotides: TGTGCCAGCAGCTATCGACGAGGGAGCTATGAGCAGTTCTTC. Protein product: CASSYRRGSYEQFF.

The chain couples TRBV19 to TRBJ2-5; 11 bases are a match to TRBD2. V was pared by 3 bases and J by 5 bases, with 2 bases of the junction left unmatched. This CDR3 comprises 14 residues. Germline V CDR1 and CDR2: LNHDA, SQIVND (reference sequence). The CDR3 here is CASSISSGRETQYF. CDR3 bases: TGTGCCAGTAGTATTTCTAGCGGGAGGGAGACCCAGTACTTC.

The sample holds many counts of this clone. The chain employs TRBV7-6 and TRBJ1-1, with 7 bases matching TRBD1. The CDR3 spans 14 residues. Per germline, CDR1 SGHVS and CDR2 FNYEAQ. Unmatched junction bases numbered 1, after V lost 2 bases and J lost 1 base. CDR3 bases: TGTGCCAGCAGCTTAAGGGGGCCGAACACTGAAGCTTTCTTT. It translates to CASSLRGPNTEAFF.

The V call is TRBV5-6, the J call TRBJ2-5; 10 bases are a match to TRBD2. The CDR3 spans 16 residues. Trimming cost V 0 bases and J 2 bases; bases outside gene matches: 4. Germline V lookup: CDR1 SGHDT, CDR2 YYEEEE. The CDR3 loop reads CASSLGLAGQQETQYF. CDR3 coding DNA: TGTGCCAGCAGCTTGGGACTAGCGGGTCAACAAGAGACCCAGTACTTC.

The rearrangement links TRBV11-2 to TRBJ2-3; TRBD1 is a possible D gene (5 bases). The V and J ends lost 2 bases and 5 bases respectively, with 11 bases between them. This CDR3 comprises 14 residues. CDR1 and CDR2 (germline): SGHAT, FQNNGV. For the CDR3, the DNA is TGTGCCAGCAGCTTAAGTTTTCAGGGAGATACGCAGTATTTT. It specifies CASSLSFQGDTQYF.

This rearrangement joins TRBV10-3 to TRBJ2-1; the D gene is possibly TRBD1 (6 bases). Germline V gives CDR1 ENHRY, CDR2 SYGVKD. V gave up 5 bases and J gave up 5 bases, with 13 bases separating them. This CDR3 has 14 residues. In nucleotides, the CDR3 is TGTGCCATCAGTTGGACAGCCGACAACAATGAGCAGTTCTTC. Translated, it gives CAISWTADNNEQFF.

The CDR3 protein is CACDRVFGNTIYF. The CDR3 DNA reads as TGTGCCTGCGACAGGGTCTTTGGAAACACCATATATTTT. The chain has TRBV30 and TRBJ1-3; TRBD1 matches at 7 bases. Germline V gene data show CDR1 as GTSNPN and CDR2 as SVGIG (reference sequence). The CDR3 is 13 residues long. The V and J ends lost 6 bases and 3 bases, in that order; junction bases with no gene match: 5.

This chain connects TRBV11-2 to TRBJ2-3, with 8 bases identical to TRBD2. The CDR3 extends over 16 amino acids. Losses at the gene ends were 3 bases for V and 1 base for J; bases not matched to a gene: 6. Germline CDR1 is SGHAT and CDR2 is FQNNGV. Here the CDR3 DNA reads TGTGCCAGCAGCTTCCTACTAGCGGTAGGCACAGATACGCAGTATTTT. Translation gives CASSFLLAVGTDTQYF.

V usage is TRBV9 and J usage is TRBJ1-2; D might be TRBD1 (6 bases). V was trimmed by 1 base and J by 0 bases, leaving 10 bases between them. From germline, CDR1 is SGDLS and CDR2 YYNGEE. The length of the CDR3 is 15 residues. The CDR3 bases are TGTGCCAGCAGCGTATCCCCAGGGGCTAACTATGGCTACACCTTC. Protein product: CASSVSPGANYGYTF.

This chain connects TRBV6-5 to TRBJ2-5; D is tentatively TRBD1 or TRBD2 (5 bases each). The germline gives CDR1 MNHEY, CDR2 SVGAGI. This CDR3 is built from 16 residues. The V and J ends lost 0 bases and 2 bases respectively, with 13 bases between them. CDR3 coding DNA: TGTGCCAGCAGTTACTCGGGGGTGGGGAAACAAGAGACCCAGTACTTC. This encodes CASSYSGVGKQETQYF.

This chain links TRBV7-3 with TRBJ1-1; D is undetermined. The V gene lost 3 bases and the J gene lost 3 bases, with 8 bases spanning the gap. Germline-derived CDR1 and CDR2 are SGHTA and FQGTGA. This CDR3 is built from 13 residues. As DNA, the CDR3 is TGTGCCAGCAGCTTCGCGAGGGACACTGAAGCTTTCTTT. It is translated as CASSFARDTEAFF.

This chain joins TRBV18 and TRBJ2-3; 15 nucleotides agree with TRBD2. Germline-derived CDR1 and CDR2 are KGHSH and LQKENI. V shed 4 bases, J shed 13 bases, and the junction held 15 bases outside the gene matches. The CDR3 covers 17 residues. CDR3 sequence: CASSRPRTSGRATTKYF. In nucleotides, the CDR3 is TGTGCCAGCTCACGCCCTCGGACTAGCGGGAGGGCTACTACTAAGTATTTT. The full variable domain, rest sourced from reference TRBV18 and TRBJ2-3, is NAGVMQNPRHLVRRRGQEARLRCSPMKGHSHVYWYRQLPEEGLKFMVYLQKENIIDESGMPKERFSAEFPKEGPSILRIQQVVRGDSAAYFCASSRPRTSGRATTKYFGPGTRLTVL.

The chain carries TRBV18 and TRBJ1-2; D uncertain. This CDR3 is 14 amino acids long. CDR1 KGHSH and CDR2 LQKENI come from the germline V gene. Trimming removed 3 bases at V and 8 bases at J, with 16 bases between. The CDR3 DNA follows: TGTGCCAGCTCACCGGTGACCGTTTTTTCGGGCTACACCTTC. This gives the protein CASSPVTVFSGYTF.

In its sample, this clone was seen once. This chain joins TRBV7-9 and TRBJ2-1, with a tentative D call TRBD1 (6 bases). V dropped 4 bases and J dropped 0 bases, with 10 bases sitting between them. There are 15 residues in the CDR3. The germline V gene encodes CDR1 SEHNR and CDR2 FQNEAQ (reference sequence). CDR3 sequence reads: CASSSYRVSYNEQFF. The CDR3 nucleotides read TGTGCCAGCAGCTCTTACAGGGTCTCCTACAATGAGCAGTTCTTC.

The rearrangement joins TRBV28 to TRBJ2-1, with D hard to call. CDR3 length: 16 residues. Looked up from germline, CDR1 is MDHEN and CDR2 is SYDVKM. V was clipped by 3 bases and J by 3 bases, with 15 bases between them. CDR3 sequence reads: CASSFSLADIYNEQFF. The CDR3 DNA is TGTGCCAGCAGTTTTTCTTTAGCAGATATCTACAATGAGCAGTTCTTC.

The rearrangement links TRBV2 to TRBJ2-5; 11 positions agree with TRBD1. The germline V gene has CDR1 SNHLY and CDR2 FYNNEI. This CDR3 spans 13 amino acids. V shed 4 bases and J 7 bases; nucleotides not matched to a gene: 2. CDR3 in amino acids: CASSAGQGATQYF. CDR3 in DNA: TGTGCCAGCAGTGCCGGACAGGGGGCGACCCAGTACTTC.

V and J are TRBV7-2 and TRBJ2-3, with D perhaps TRBD1 or TRBD2 (5 bases each). Per germline, CDR1 SGHTA and CDR2 FQGNSA. This CDR3 spans 17 amino acids. The V gene lost 1 base and the J gene lost 0 bases, with 14 bases spanning the gap. The CDR3 sequence is CASSLDRGEESTDTQYF. The CDR3 coding sequence is TGTGCCAGCAGCTTAGATCGAGGGGAAGAGAGCACAGATACGCAGTATTTT.

To note about this clone: Other DNA sequences in the sample encode the same CDR3. J is TRBJ1-1 and V is TRBV5-1, with unresolved D. Trimming took 1 base from V and 4 from J, leaving 8 bases between them. Germline CDR1 and CDR2: SGHRS and YFSETQ. The CDR3 sequence is 13 residues long. The CDR3 nucleotides are TGCGCCAGCAGCTTGAGAGGAGGCACTGAAGCTTTCTTT. It is translated as CASSLRGGTEAFF.

The V call is TRBV18, the J call TRBJ2-3, with TRBD1 identical over 7 bases. The V and J ends lost 4 bases and 4 bases, in that order; junction bases with no gene match: 11. Germline lookup yields CDR1 KGHSH and CDR2 LQKENI. The CDR3 has 16 amino acids. CDR3 coding DNA: TGTGCCAGCTCACAGGACAGGTCTATGGGCGCAGATACGCAGTATTTT. Translating gives CASSQDRSMGADTQYF.

The chain links TRBV6-6 to TRBJ2-7; 9 nucleotides line up with TRBD2. The V gene end was trimmed by 5 bases and the J gene end by 5 bases; junction bases not matched to a gene: 7. Germline V gene lookup returns CDR1 MNHNY and CDR2 SVGAGI (reference sequence). The CDR3 length is 14 residues. CDR3 coding DNA: TGTGCCAGCAGTGCCGGGACTAGCATAGACGAGCAGTACTTC. The encoded protein is CASSAGTSIDEQYF.

V is TRBV7-2 and J is TRBJ2-2; D call uncertain. Germline CDR1 and CDR2: SGHTA and FQGNSA. V shed 1 base and J shed 0 bases, with 9 bases lying between them. The CDR3 length is 16 residues. CDR3 bases: TGTGCCAGCAGCTTAGAGAGCAGTTCGAACACCGGGGAGCTGTTTTTT. The encoded protein is CASSLESSSNTGELFF. The full variable domain, completed using reference TRBV7-2 and TRBJ2-2, is GAGVSQSPSNKVTEKGKDVELRCDPISGHTALYWYRQSLGQGLEFLIYFQGNSAPDKSGLPSDRFSAERTGGSVSTLTIQRTQQEDSAVYLCASSLESSSNTGELFFGEGSRLTVL.

The chain has TRBV7-3 and TRBJ2-1; possibly TRBD2 for D (6 bases). In germline, CDR1 is SGHTA, CDR2 FQGTGA. Trimming removed 4 bases at V and 1 base at J, with 11 bases between. CDR3 size: 15 residues. In DNA, the CDR3 is TGTGCCAGCAGCTCAACAGCGGGTTCCTACAATGAGCAGTTCTTC. Protein product: CASSSTAGSYNEQFF.